The rows below give T cell receptor beta chains drawn from one sample of a study of blood T cells in healthy people across ages. TCRdb reanalysed the 5' RACE reads using MiXCR and keeps one entry per CDR3 protein. The profile shows approximately 1.5 million distinct CDR3 sequences, around 35% of them singletons. Sequencing was performed on blood. The source of these receptors is a woman aged 25 to 39 in good health. Both conserved end residues are part of each CDR3. D genes are given only for firm matches. Clone size, where shown, is once, few, many, or a class for clones that have expanded.

TRBJ2-1,-,TRBD1,TRBV4-1,TGCGCCAGCAGCCATCTACAGGGGAGCTCCTACAATGAGCAGTTCTTC,CASSHLQGSSYNEQFF
TRBJ1-2,-,-,TRBV11-2,TGTGCCAGCAGCTTCGAGGGATCTGCCGGCTACACCTTC,CASSFEGSAGYTF
TRBJ2-5,-,TRBD2,TRBV2,TGTGCCAGCAGTGAAGCGCTTCCTAGCGGGGTGGAGACCCAGTACTTC,CASSEALPSGVETQYF
TRBJ2-1,-,TRBD2,TRBV27,TGTGCCAGCAGAAGGACTAGCGGGATAGAGACCCAGTTCTTC,CASRRTSGIETQFF
TRBJ2-7,-,TRBD1,TRBV6-5,TGTGCCAGCAGGGAAGACCCCGGGACAGGGCTCTACGAGCAGTACTTC,CASREDPGTGLYEQYF
TRBJ1-4,few,TRBD1,TRBV7-9,TGTGCCAGCAGCTACAATTCCGGGACAGGGTCGAAAAAACTGTTTTTT,CASSYNSGTGSKKLFF
TRBJ2-7,-,-,TRBV5-1,TGCGCCAGCAGCTTGGGTTTCGGCGGGGCAGCCTACGAGCAGTACTTC,CASSLGFGGAAYEQYF
TRBJ2-7,few,-,TRBV30,TGTGCCTGGCGGGGGATCTACGAGCAGTACTTC,CAWRGIYEQYF
TRBJ2-1,-,-,TRBV3-1,TGTGCCACCTCAGGCCGTAATAGCGAGCAGTTCTTC,CATSGRNSEQFF
TRBJ2-5,-,-,TRBV20-1,TGCAGTGCTAATCAGGGGGGAAATTACCAAGAGACCCAGTACTTC,CSANQGGNYQETQYF
TRBJ2-3,-,-,TRBV24-1,TGTGCCACCAGTGATTTAACAGGAAGCACAGATACGCAGTATTTT,CATSDLTGSTDTQYF
TRBJ2-7,few,-,TRBV28,TGTGCCAGCAGTTTTAGGGTGATCAACGAGCAGTACTTC,CASSFRVINEQYF
TRBJ2-5,-,TRBD2,TRBV12-3/TRBV12-4,TGTGCCAGCACTTCTAGCGGTCAGAGGGGTAGGGAGACCCAGTACTTC,CASTSSGQRGRETQYF
TRBJ1-4,-,TRBD1,TRBV6-1,TGTGCCAGCAGCCTGGACAGGGTCAATGAAAAACTGTTTTTT,CASSLDRVNEKLFF
TRBJ2-1,-,-,TRBV5-1,TGCGCCAGCAGCTTGGCCGCAGGCAATGAGCAGTTCTTC,CASSLAAGNEQFF
TRBJ2-6,-,-,TRBV27,TGTGCCAGCAGTCCCTTTGGGTATGGGGCCAACGTCCTGACTTTC,CASSPFGYGANVLTF
TRBJ1-3,-,TRBD1,TRBV20-1,TGCAGTGCTCCGACAGGGACTGGCGCTGGAAACACCATATATTTT,CSAPTGTGAGNTIYF
TRBJ2-7,-,-,TRBV20-1,TGCAATGCCGCCAAGGGGGAAGGTTACGAGCAGTACTTC,CNAAKGEGYEQYF
TRBJ2-3,-,TRBD1,TRBV30,TGTGCCTGGAGCCTGAACAGGGGAACGGATACGCAGTATTTT,CAWSLNRGTDTQYF
TRBJ1-2,many,-,TRBV2,TGTGCCAGCAGTGATAAGGGATCTGGAGCTAACTATGGCTACACCTTC,CASSDKGSGANYGYTF
TRBJ1-2,-,TRBD1,TRBV20-1,TGCAGTGCCATCCACAGGGGCTGGGGTGGCTACACCTTC,CSAIHRGWGGYTF
TRBJ2-1,-,TRBD2,TRBV28,TGTGCCAGCAGCGCAGCAGCGGGAGGGCCCTACAATGAGCAGTTCTTC,CASSAAAGGPYNEQFF
TRBJ2-7,-,TRBD2,TRBV4-2,TGTGCCAGCAGCCAAGGACGGGAGGGGCACTACGAGCAGTACTTC,CASSQGREGHYEQYF
TRBJ1-2,-,TRBD1,TRBV9,TGTGCCAGCACCTTAGGACAGGATAACTATGGCTACACCTTC,CASTLGQDNYGYTF
TRBJ1-5,once,-,TRBV18,TGTGCCAGCTCGGCCGTGGGTTTTAATCAGCCCCAGCATTTT,CASSAVGFNQPQHF
TRBJ2-5,-,TRBD2,TRBV2,TGTGCCAACAGTTTAGCGGGGCAAGAGACCCAGTACTTC,CANSLAGQETQYF
TRBJ2-7,-,-,TRBV15,TGTGCCACCAGCAGAGAGGCTGGAGGGGTCGGGCACGAGCAGTACTTC,CATSREAGGVGHEQYF
TRBJ2-7,few,TRBD2,TRBV20-1,TGCAGTGCTCTTGAGGGACTAGCCTCCTACGAGCAGTACTTC,CSALEGLASYEQYF
TRBJ2-1,once,-,TRBV20-1,TGCAGTGCTAGTGACACGGATGAGCAGTTCTTC,CSASDTDEQFF
TRBJ2-5,-,-,TRBV2,TGTGCCAGCAAGGCTGGGACCGGACAAGAGACCCAGTACTTC,CASKAGTGQETQYF
TRBJ2-7,-,TRBD2,TRBV28,TGTGCCAGCAGTCCATTGGGACTAGCGGGAGACTCCTACGAGCAGTACTTC,CASSPLGLAGDSYEQYF
TRBJ2-3,-,-,TRBV10-3,TGTGCCATCAGTCAAAATGAGGCAGATACGCAGTATTTT,CAISQNEADTQYF
TRBJ2-5,-,TRBD2,TRBV6-2/TRBV6-3,TGTGCCAGCAGTTACTCGCGGGGGGGGATGTCGGAGACCCAGTACTTC,CASSYSRGGMSETQYF
TRBJ1-2,-,TRBD1,TRBV29-1,TGCAGCGTTGAATTCAGAGAGACAGGGTATGGCTACACCTTC,CSVEFRETGYGYTF
TRBJ2-3,-,-,TRBV6-2/TRBV6-3,TGTGCCAGCACCCAGGTTTACCACACGGCCTCCACAGATACGCAGTATTTT,CASTQVYHTASTDTQYF
TRBJ2-7,-,TRBD2,TRBV3-1,TGTGCCAGCAGCCAAGATCGGACTAGCAGCGAGCAGTACTTC,CASSQDRTSSEQYF
TRBJ2-1,-,TRBD2,TRBV15,TGTGCCACCAGCAGATATAGCGGGACCAACAATGAGCAGTTCTTC,CATSRYSGTNNEQFF
TRBJ2-1,few,TRBD1,TRBV25-1,TGTGCCAGCAGTGCAAATTCCGGGACAGGGGTCCACAATGAGCAGTTCTTC,CASSANSGTGVHNEQFF
TRBJ2-7,once,TRBD1,TRBV20-1,TGCAGTGCTGGAGATACAGGGACAGGGGGCTACGAGCAGTACTTC,CSAGDTGTGGYEQYF
TRBJ2-7,-,-,TRBV7-2,TGTGCCAGCAGCCGCGGGGCCCCTCCGTACGAGCAGTACTTC,CASSRGAPPYEQYF
TRBJ2-7,-,-,TRBV9,TGTGCCAGCAGCGTCAGCCAATCGCATCAGGATGAGCAGTACTTC,CASSVSQSHQDEQYF
TRBJ2-1,-,TRBD2,TRBV5-6,TGTGCCAGCAGCCCAGGCATCAATAGCGGGGATGAGCAGTTCTTC,CASSPGINSGDEQFF
TRBJ2-7,-,TRBD2,TRBV6-1,TGTGCCAGCGGGGCATATAGCGGGAGCTCCTACGAGCAGTACTTC,CASGAYSGSSYEQYF
TRBJ2-1,few,-,TRBV29-1,TGCGGTGTCGGGGAAAGAAACAATGAGCAGTTCTTC,CGVGERNNEQFF
TRBJ2-6,-,TRBD2,TRBV20-1,TGCAGTGCTAGGGTTTCGGGGGGAGGACGGGGGGCCAACGTCCTGACTTTC,CSARVSGGGRGANVLTF
TRBJ2-7,few,TRBD1,TRBV5-1,TGCGCCAGCAGCATTGGTCCGGGACAGGGTTACGAGCAGTACTTC,CASSIGPGQGYEQYF
TRBJ2-7,-,TRBD2,TRBV3-1,TGTGCCAGCAGCCAATCCCAGAGAGTGGGAGGGCCTGGGTACGAGCAGTACTTC,CASSQSQRVGGPGYEQYF
TRBJ2-3,few,TRBD2,TRBV18,TGTGCCAGCTCAGTAGAGTTAGCGGGAACCTCCGATACGCAGTATTTT,CASSVELAGTSDTQYF
TRBJ2-1,-,-,TRBV6-4,TGTGCCAGCAGCGAAGTGGGGCGGGGAGCCCGCAATGAGCAGTTCTTC,CASSEVGRGARNEQFF
TRBJ1-4,-,-,TRBV10-3,TGTGCCATCAGTGTTGCGGCTAATGAAAAACTGTTTTTT,CAISVAANEKLFF
TRBJ2-3,-,-,TRBV5-1,TGCGCCAGCAGCTTGGGTCCTGGTATAGCAGATACGCAGTATTTT,CASSLGPGIADTQYF
TRBJ1-2,-,-,TRBV2,TGTGCCAGCAGTGAAGGGGAATGGGATGGCTACACCTTC,CASSEGEWDGYTF
TRBJ1-1,few,-,TRBV2,TGTGCCAGCACGGCCAGCTTGAACACTGAAGCTTTCTTT,CASTASLNTEAFF
TRBJ2-7,-,-,TRBV5-4,TGTGCCAGCAGCTCACGAAGGGGGCGGGAGACCTACGAGCAGTACTTC,CASSSRRGRETYEQYF
TRBJ2-1,-,TRBD2,TRBV27,TGTGCCAGCAGTTTCGGGACTAGCGTTCCGCAGTTCTTC,CASSFGTSVPQFF